This TCR beta chain derives from a study of blood T cells in healthy people across ages. Notes on the study in general: Roughly linear declines in TCR beta diversity per million T cells occurred with age. The study lacked donor CMV status, which possibly confounded expanded clonotype changes.

Together with a sample-barcoded 5' primer, a J-beta primer mix was included in a second PCR lasting about 6 to 12 cycles. One entry per CDR3 protein, called by TCRdb with MiXCR from the 5' RACE reads. The repertoire includes under 850,000 distinct CDR3 sequences, approximately 35% of them detected once, and 10% to 15% sits in the top ten. This CDR3 has 14 residues. Trimming removed 4 bases at V and 6 bases at J, with 16 bases between. Germline CDR1 reads GTSNPN; CDR2 reads SVGIG (reference sequence). This clonotype was seen once. Its antigen is undetermined. Sequencing was carried out using blood. The clonotype originates from a man younger than 30 in good health. This chain uses TRBV30 with TRBJ2-1; D perhaps matches TRBD2 (6 bases). The CDR3 sequence is CAWKMGRGINEQFF. The DNA of the CDR3 is TGTGCCTGGAAAATGGGTCGGGGGATCAATGAGCAGTTCTTC.